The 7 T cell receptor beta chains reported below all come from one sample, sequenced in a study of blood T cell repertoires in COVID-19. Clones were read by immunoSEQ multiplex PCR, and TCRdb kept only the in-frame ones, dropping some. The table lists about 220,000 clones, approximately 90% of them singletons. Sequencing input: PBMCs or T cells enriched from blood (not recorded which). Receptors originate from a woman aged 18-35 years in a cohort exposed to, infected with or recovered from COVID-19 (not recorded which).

The CDR3 region is CASSLYTANTGELFF. CDR3 in DNA: TGTGCCAGCAGCTTATATACGGCGAACACCGGGGAGCTGTTTTTT. The J gene is TRBJ2-2, the V gene TRBV7-9; D unclear. Germline V gene sequence: CDR1 SEHNR, CDR2 FQNEAQ (reference sequence). This CDR3 has 15 residues. V lost 2 bases and J lost 0, with 7 bases in between.

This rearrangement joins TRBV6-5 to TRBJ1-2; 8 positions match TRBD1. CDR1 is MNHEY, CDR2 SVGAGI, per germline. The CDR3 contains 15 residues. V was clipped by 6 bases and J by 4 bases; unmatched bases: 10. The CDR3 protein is CASSLGATGVYGYTF. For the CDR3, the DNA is TGTGCCAGCAGCCTCGGGGCGACAGGGGTCTATGGCTACACCTTC.

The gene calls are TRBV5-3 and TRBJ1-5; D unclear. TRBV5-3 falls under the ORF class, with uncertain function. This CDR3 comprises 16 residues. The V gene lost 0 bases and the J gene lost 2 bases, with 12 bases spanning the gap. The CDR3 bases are TGTGCCAGAAGCTTGGTAGAGGGAAAGGGCAATCAGCCCCAGCATTTT. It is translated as CARSLVEGKGNQPQHF.

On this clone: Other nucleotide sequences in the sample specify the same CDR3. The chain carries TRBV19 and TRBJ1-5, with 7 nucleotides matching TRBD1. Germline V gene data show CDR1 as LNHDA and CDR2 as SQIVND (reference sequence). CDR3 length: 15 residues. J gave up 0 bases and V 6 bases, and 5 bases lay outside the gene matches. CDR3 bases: TGTGCCAGTAGCGCTCAGGGGGATAGCAATCAGCCCCAGCATTTT. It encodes CASSAQGDSNQPQHF.

CDR3 nucleotide sequence: TGTGCCAGCAGCTTCTTCACCGCGGGGGATGGCTACACCTTC. It is translated as CASSFFTAGDGYTF. The V gene is TRBV11-2, the J gene TRBJ1-2; possibly TRBD1 for D (5 bases). Trimming cost V 3 bases and J 6 bases, with 14 bases left between them. The CDR3 extends over 14 amino acids. Per the germline V gene, CDR1 is SGHAT and CDR2 is FQNNGV.

The CDR3 DNA reads as TGTGCCAGCAGCCAAGAGTGGGGACAGGGTGAAGGCTTGGATGGCTACACCTTC. Its translation is CASSQEWGQGEGLDGYTF. The chain couples TRBV4-2 to TRBJ1-2; 9 bases map to TRBD1. Per germline, CDR1 LGHNA and CDR2 YNFKEQ. This CDR3 is built from 18 residues. V was pared by 0 bases and J by 6 bases, with 14 bases of the junction left unmatched.

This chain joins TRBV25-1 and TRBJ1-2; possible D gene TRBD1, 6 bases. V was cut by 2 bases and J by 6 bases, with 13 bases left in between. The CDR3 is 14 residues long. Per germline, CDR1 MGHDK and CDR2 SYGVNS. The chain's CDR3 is CASSEHGRGDGYTF. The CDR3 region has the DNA TGTGCCAGCAGTGAACATGGCAGGGGTGATGGCTACACCTTC.